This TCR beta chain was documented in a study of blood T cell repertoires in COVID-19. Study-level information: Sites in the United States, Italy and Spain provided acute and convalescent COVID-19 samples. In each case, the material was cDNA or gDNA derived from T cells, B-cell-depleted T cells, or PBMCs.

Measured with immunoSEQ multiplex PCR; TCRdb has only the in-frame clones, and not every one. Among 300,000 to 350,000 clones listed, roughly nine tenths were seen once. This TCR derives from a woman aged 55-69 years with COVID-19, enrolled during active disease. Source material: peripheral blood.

The DNA of the CDR3 is TGTGCCAGCAGGGGATTAGGGGCAGGGATCTATGGCTACACCTTC. Protein product: CASRGLGAGIYGYTF. The V call is TRBV9, the J call TRBJ1-2; possibly TRBD1 for D (5 bases). This CDR3 has 15 residues. With 5 bases removed from V and 4 bases from J, the gap between germline ends came to 18 bases. Per germline, CDR1 SGDLS and CDR2 YYNGEE.